This TCR beta chain stems from a study of tumor and adjacent non-tumor tissue in lung cancer. Turning to the study itself: Patients were aged roughly 30 to 76, approximately 11 men and 5 women, stage I to III.

The library came from three nested PCR rounds adapted from ARM-PCR protocols. TCRdb passed the multiplex PCR reads through MiXCR, listing each CDR3 protein once. Seen here are about 140,000 distinct CDR3 sequences, approximately 66% observed once, and the top ten hold around a sixth. This sample's RNA came from whole unsorted tissue. Study-level results: Significantly higher TCR diversity was found in tumor than normal lung. Normal lung showed higher cumulative top 100 clone frequency than tumor.

This clonotype showed up just a few times. What it recognizes is unknown. At one boundary the junction diverges from the germline segment, which might be a read error. Germline-derived CDR1 and CDR2 are SGHRS and YFSETQ. The CDR3 length is 15 residues. Sequenced sample: lung tumor tissue. This sequence was found in a man aged 55-75 years with small cell lung cancer. The V and J genes are TRBV5-1 and TRBJ2-3, with TRBD2 matching 9 bases. Here the CDR3 reads CTSSLAAGGTDTQYF. In DNA, the CDR3 is TGCACCAGCAGCTTGGCCGCGGGAGGGACAGATACGCAGTATTTT.